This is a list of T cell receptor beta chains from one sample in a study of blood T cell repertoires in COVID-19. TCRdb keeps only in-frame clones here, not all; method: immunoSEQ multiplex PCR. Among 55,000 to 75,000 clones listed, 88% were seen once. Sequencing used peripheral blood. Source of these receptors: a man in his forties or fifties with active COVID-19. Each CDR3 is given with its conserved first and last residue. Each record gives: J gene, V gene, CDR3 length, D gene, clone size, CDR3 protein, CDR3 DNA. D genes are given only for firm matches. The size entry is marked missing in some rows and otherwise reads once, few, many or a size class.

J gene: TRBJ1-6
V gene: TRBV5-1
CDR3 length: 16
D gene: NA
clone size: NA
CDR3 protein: CASSLEGSGNNSPLHF
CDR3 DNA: TGCGCCAGCAGCTTGGAGGGCTCAGGGAATAATTCACCCCTCCACTTT

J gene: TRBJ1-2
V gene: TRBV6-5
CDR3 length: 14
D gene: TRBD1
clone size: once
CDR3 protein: CASSPLQGRDGYTF
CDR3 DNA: TGTGCCAGCAGTCCGTTACAGGGGCGGGATGGCTACACCTTC

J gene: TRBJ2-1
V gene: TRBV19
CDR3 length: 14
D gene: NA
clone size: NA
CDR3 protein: CASNNPGGGDEQFF
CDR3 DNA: TGTGCCAGTAATAACCCTGGGGGGGGCGATGAGCAGTTCTTC

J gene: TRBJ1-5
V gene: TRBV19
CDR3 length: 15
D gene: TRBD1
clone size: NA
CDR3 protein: CASSIGQGYNQPQHF
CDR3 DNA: TGTGCCAGTAGTATAGGACAGGGTTACAATCAGCCCCAGCATTTT

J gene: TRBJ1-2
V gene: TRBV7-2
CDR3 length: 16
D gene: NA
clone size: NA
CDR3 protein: CASSPQSRGGGYGYTF
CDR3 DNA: TGTGCCAGCAGCCCTCAATCTCGGGGGGGCGGATATGGCTACACCTTC

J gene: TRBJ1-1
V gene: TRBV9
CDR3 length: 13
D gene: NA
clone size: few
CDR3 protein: CASSVATGTEAFF
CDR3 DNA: TGTGCCAGCAGCGTAGCTACGGGTACTGAAGCTTTCTTT

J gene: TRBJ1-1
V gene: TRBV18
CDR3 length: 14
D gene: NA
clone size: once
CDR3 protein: CASSPPTGNTEAFF
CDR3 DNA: TGTGCCAGCTCACCACCGACGGGAAACACTGAAGCTTTCTTT

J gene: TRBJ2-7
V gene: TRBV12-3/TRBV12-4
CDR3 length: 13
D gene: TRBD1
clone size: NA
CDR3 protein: CASTGDRFGEQYF
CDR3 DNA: TGTGCCAGCACTGGGGACAGGTTTGGAGAGCAGTACTTC

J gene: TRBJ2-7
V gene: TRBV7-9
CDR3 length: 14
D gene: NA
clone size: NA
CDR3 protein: CASRGRATPYEQYF
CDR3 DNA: TGTGCCAGCAGAGGCAGGGCAACTCCTTACGAGCAGTACTTC

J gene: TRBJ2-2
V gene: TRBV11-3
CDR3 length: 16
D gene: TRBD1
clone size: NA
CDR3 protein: CASSLRGQGGTGELFF
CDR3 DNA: TGTGCCAGCAGCTTACGAGGACAGGGAGGCACCGGGGAGCTGTTTTTT

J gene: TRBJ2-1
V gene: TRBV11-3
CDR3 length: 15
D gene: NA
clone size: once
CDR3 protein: CASSVRAAPYNEQFF
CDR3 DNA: TGTGCCAGCAGCGTCCGCGCGGCACCCTACAATGAGCAGTTCTTC

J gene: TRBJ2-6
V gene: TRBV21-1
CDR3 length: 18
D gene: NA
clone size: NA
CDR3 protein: CASSILQGKLAGANVLTF
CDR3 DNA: TGTGCCAGCAGCATACTACAGGGGAAGCTCGCTGGGGCCAACGTCCTGACTTTC

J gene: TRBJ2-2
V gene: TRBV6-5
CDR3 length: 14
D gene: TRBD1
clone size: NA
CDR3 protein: CASRGTGLTGELFF
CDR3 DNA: TGTGCCAGCAGGGGGACAGGGCTCACCGGGGAGCTGTTTTTT

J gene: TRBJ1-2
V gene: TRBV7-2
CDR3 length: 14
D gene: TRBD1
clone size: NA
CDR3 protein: CASRIQGLAYGYTF
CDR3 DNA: TGTGCCAGCAGGATACAGGGGCTGGCCTATGGCTACACCTTC

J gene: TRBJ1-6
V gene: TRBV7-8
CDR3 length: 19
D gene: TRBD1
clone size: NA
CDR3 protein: CASSLAHRSPSRGNSPLHF
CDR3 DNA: TGTGCCAGCAGCTTAGCGCACCGTTCCCCGAGCAGGGGGAATTCACCCCTCCACTTT